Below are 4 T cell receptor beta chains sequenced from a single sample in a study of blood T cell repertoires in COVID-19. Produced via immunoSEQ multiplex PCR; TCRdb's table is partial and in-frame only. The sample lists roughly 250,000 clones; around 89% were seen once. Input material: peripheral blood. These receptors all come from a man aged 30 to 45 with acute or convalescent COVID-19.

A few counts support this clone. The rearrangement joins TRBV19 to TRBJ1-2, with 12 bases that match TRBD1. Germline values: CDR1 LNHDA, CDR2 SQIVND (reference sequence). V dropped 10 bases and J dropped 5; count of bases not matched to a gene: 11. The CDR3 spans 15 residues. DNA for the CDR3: TGTGCCACCTCCGGGACAGGGGGCGTTTGGTATGGCTACACCTTC. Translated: CATSGTGGVWYGYTF.

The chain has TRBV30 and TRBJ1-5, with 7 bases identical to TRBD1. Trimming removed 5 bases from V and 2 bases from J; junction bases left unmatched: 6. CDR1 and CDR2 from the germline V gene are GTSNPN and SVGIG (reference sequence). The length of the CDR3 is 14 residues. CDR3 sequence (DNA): TGTGCCTGGGGGGGACAGAGAGGCAATCAGCCCCAGCATTTT. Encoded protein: CAWGGQRGNQPQHF.

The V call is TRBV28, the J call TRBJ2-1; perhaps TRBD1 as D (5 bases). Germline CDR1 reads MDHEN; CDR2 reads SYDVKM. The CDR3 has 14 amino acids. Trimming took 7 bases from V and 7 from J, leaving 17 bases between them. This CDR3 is CASNRQGRRNEQFF. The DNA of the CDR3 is TGTGCCAGCAATCGGCAGGGTCGGCGGAATGAGCAGTTCTTC. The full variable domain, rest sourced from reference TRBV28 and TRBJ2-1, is DVKVTQSSRYLVKRTGEKVFLECVQDMDHENMFWYRQDPGLGLRLIYFSYDVKMKEKGDIPEGYSVSREKKERFSLILESASTNQTSMYLCASNRQGRRNEQFFGPGTRLTVL.

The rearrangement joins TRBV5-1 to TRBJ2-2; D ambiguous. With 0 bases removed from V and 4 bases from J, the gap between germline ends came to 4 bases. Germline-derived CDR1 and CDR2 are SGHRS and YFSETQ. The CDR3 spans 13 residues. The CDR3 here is CASSLVVTGELFF. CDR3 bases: TGCGCCAGCAGCTTGGTAGTCACCGGGGAGCTGTTTTTT.